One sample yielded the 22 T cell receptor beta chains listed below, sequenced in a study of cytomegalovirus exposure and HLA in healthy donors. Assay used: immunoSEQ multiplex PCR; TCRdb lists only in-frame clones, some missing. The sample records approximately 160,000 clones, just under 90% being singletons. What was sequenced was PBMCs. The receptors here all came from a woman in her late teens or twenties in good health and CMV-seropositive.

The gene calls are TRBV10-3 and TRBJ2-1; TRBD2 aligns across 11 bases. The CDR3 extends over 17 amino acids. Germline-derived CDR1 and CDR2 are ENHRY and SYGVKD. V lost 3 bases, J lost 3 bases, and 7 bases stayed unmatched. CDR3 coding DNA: TGTGCCATCAGTGACCCCGCACTAGCGGGAGTCTACAATGAGCAGTTCTTC. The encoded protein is CAISDPALAGVYNEQFF.

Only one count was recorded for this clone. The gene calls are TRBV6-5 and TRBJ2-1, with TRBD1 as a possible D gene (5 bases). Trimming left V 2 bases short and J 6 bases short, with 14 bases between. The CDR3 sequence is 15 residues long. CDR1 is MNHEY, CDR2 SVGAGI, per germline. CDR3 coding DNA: TGTGCCAGCAGTTACGGGGCCAGTTCTGGCAATGAGCAGTTCTTC. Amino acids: CASSYGASSGNEQFF.

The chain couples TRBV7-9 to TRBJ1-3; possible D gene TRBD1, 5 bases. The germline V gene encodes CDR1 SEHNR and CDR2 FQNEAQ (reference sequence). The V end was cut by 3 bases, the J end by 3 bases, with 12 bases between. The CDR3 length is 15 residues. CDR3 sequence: CASSFRVTGGNTIYF. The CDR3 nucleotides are TGTGCCAGCAGCTTCAGGGTGACGGGTGGAAACACCATATATTTT.

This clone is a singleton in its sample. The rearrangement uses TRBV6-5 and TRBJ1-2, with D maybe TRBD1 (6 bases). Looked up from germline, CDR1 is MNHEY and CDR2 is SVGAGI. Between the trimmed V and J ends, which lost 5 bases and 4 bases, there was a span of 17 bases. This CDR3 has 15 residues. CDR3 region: CASSTQGEGSYGYTF. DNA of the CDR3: TGTGCCAGCAGTACACAGGGTGAGGGGAGCTATGGCTACACCTTC.

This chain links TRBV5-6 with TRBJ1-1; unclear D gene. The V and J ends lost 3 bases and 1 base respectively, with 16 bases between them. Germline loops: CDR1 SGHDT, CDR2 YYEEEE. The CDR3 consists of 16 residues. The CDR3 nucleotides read TGTGCCAGCAGCTCAGGCGGGAGAATCTGGAACACTGAAGCTTTCTTT. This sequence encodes CASSSGGRIWNTEAFF.

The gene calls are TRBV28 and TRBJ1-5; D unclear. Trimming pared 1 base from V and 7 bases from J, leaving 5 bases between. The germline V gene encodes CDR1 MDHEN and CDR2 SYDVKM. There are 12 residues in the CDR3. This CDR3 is CASSLLQQPQHF. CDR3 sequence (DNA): TGTGCCAGCAGTTTATTGCAGCAGCCCCAGCATTTT.

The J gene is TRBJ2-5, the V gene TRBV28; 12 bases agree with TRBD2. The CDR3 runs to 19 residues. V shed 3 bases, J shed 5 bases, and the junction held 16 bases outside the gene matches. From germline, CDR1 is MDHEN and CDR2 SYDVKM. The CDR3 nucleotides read TGTGCCAGCAGTTTTGATCCGTGGCTAGCGGGAGGGCCGGGTGAGACCCAGTACTTC. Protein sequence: CASSFDPWLAGGPGETQYF.

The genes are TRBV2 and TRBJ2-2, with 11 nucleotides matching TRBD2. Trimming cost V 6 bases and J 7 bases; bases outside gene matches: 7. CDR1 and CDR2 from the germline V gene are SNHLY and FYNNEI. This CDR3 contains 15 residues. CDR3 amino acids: CASSQLAGVDGELFF. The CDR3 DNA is TGTGCCAGCAGCCAACTAGCGGGAGTGGACGGGGAGCTGTTTTTT.

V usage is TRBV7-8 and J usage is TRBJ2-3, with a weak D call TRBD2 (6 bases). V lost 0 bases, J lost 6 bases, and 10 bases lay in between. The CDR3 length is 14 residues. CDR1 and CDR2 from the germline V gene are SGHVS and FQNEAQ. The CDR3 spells CASSLATGTDTQYF. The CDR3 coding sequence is TGTGCCAGCAGCTTAGCTACCGGGACTGATACGCAGTATTTT.

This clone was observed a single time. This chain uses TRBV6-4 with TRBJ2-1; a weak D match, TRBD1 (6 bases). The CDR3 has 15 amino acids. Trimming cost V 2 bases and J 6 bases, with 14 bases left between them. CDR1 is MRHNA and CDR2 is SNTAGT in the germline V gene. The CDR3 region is CASSDPRGHLNEQFF. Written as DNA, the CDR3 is TGTGCCAGCAGTGACCCCCGGGGACACCTCAATGAGCAGTTCTTC.

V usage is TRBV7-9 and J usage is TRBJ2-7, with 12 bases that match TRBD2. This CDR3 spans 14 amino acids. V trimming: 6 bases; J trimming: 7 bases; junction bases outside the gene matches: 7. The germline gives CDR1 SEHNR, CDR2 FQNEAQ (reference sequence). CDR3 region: CASSGLAGSGEQYF. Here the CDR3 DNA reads TGTGCCAGCAGTGGACTAGCGGGATCGGGAGAGCAGTACTTC.

The CDR3 region has the DNA TGTGCCAGCAGCAAGTGGACACCAACATTTGAAGCTTTCTTT. Its translation is CASSKWTPTFEAFF. The V call is TRBV13, the J call TRBJ1-1; D may be TRBD1 (5 bases). V was cut by 5 bases and J by 7 bases, with 17 bases left in between. The CDR3 contains 14 residues. The germline V gene encodes CDR1 PRHDT and CDR2 FYEKMQ (reference sequence).

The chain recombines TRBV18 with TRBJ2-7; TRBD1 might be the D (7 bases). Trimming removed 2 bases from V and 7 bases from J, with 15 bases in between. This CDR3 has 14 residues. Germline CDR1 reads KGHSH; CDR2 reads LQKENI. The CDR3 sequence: CASSPSLAGQEQYF. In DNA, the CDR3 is TGTGCCAGCTCACCAAGTTTGGCGGGACAGGAGCAGTACTTC.

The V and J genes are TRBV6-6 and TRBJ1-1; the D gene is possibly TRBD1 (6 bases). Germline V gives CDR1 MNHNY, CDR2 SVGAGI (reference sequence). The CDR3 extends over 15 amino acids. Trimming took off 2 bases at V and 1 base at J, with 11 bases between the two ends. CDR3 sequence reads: CASSYVSGANTEAFF. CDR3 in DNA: TGTGCCAGCAGTTACGTCTCAGGGGCGAACACTGAAGCTTTCTTT.

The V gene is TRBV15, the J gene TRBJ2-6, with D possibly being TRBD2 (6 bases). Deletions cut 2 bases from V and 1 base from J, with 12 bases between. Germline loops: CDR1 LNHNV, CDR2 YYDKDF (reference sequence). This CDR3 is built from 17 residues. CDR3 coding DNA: TGTGCCACCAGCAGAACAGGACTACGATCTGGGGCCAACGTCCTGACTTTC. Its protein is CATSRTGLRSGANVLTF. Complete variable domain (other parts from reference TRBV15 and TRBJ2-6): DAMVIQNPRYQVTQFGKPVTLSCSQTLNHNVMYWYQQKSSQAPKLLFHYYDKDFNNEADTPDNFQSRRPNTSFCFLDIRSPGLGDTAMYLCATSRTGLRSGANVLTFGAGSRLTVL.

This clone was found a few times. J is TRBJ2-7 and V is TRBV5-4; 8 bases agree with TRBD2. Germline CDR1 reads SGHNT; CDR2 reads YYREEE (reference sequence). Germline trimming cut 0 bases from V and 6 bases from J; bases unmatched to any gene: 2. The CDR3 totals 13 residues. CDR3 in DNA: TGTGCCAGCAGCTTGGGCCTAGCGGGCGAGCAGTACTTC. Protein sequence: CASSLGLAGEQYF.

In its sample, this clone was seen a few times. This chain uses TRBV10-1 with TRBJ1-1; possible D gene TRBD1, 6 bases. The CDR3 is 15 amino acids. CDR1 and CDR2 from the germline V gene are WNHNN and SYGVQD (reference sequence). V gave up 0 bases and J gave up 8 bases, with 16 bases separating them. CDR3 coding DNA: TGCGCCAGCAGTGAGTCGACTCAGGCAGGGGAGGAAGCTTTCTTT. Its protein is CASSESTQAGEEAFF.

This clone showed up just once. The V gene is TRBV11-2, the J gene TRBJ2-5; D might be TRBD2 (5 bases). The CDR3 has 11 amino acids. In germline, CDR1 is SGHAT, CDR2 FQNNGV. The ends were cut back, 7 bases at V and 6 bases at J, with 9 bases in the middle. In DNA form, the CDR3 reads TGTGCCAGCACCGGCGGGCAGACCCAGTACTTC. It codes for CASTGGQTQYF. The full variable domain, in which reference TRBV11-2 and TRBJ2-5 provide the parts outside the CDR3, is EAGVAQSPRYKIIEKRQSVAFWCNPISGHATLYWYQQILGQGPKLLIQFQNNGVVDDSQLPKDRFSAERLKGVDSTLKIQPAKLEDSAVYLCASTGGQTQYFGPGTRLLVL.

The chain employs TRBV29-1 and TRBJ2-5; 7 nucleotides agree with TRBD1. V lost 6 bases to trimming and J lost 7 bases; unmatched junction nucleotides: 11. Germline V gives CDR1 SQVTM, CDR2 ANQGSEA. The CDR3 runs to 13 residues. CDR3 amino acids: CSVGEGGRVTQYF. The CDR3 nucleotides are TGCAGCGTGGGAGAAGGGGGCCGGGTGACCCAGTACTTC.

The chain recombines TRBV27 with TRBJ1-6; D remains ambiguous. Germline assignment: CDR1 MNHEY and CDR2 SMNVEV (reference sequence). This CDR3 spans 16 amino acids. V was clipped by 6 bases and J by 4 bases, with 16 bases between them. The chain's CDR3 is CASRNRMVGYNSPLHF. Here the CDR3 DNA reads TGTGCCAGCAGGAATAGAATGGTTGGTTATAATTCACCCCTCCACTTT.

The CDR3 coding sequence is TGTGCCAGCTCATTACACAACCTAGCCGCCAATGAGCAGTTCTTC. Amino acid sequence: CASSLHNLAANEQFF. This chain connects TRBV18 to TRBJ2-1; the D gene is possibly TRBD2 (5 bases). V gave up 5 bases and J gave up 6 bases, with 17 bases separating them. Germline V gene lookup returns CDR1 KGHSH and CDR2 LQKENI. This CDR3 contains 15 residues.

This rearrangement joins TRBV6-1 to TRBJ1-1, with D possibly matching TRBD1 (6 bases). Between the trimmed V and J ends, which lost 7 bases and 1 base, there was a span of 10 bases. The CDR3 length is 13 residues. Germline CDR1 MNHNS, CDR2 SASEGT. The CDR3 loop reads CASTEGGNTEAFF. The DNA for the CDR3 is TGTGCCAGCACCGAAGGGGGGAACACTGAAGCTTTCTTT.